This TCR beta chain originates from a study of T-cell memory formation after mild COVID-19 (dated by TCRdb to about 2021). General notes on the study: Most TCR sequence clusters were specific to one of the two donors. Longitudinal TCRalpha and TCRbeta repertoire sequencing tracked T-cell clones expanding and contracting after mild COVID-19 in a couple of donors. The cohort comprised two young, previously healthy adult volunteers, one female and one male. The full study reports these points: The study covered only a couple of mild cases, and larger cohorts including severe cases with pre-infection samples were considered necessary. The detection of some responding clones in pre-infection memory suggests that pre-existing cross-reactive memory T cells joined the SARS-CoV-2 response. Balanced CD4/CD8 phenotypes were observed for clones contracting from day 15 to 85, whereas a bias towards CD4+ was observed for a second wave of clones expanding from day 15 to 37. Contracting CD4+ clones were located mainly in the CM and EM memory subsets, whereas CD8+ clones were found to be enriched in EMRA. Whether the second-wave clones peaking on day 37 were SARS-CoV-2 specific was not confirmed.

Trimming accounts for 5 bases at V and 5 bases at J, while the number of junction bases matched to no gene is 10. CDR1 and CDR2, looked up from the germline V gene, are SGHTA and FQGNSA. The CDR3 holds 16 amino acids from the cysteine to the phenylalanine. Left in the record is the CDR3 DNA by itself, 48 bases read in frame from the first base. In the case of this clonotype: Its antigen has not been determined. Base-call qualities are not available, and no considerably larger clone is one nucleotide away.

The listed sequencing device is Illumina NovaSeq 6000. cDNA libraries for TCRalpha and TCRbeta were prepared by 5'RACE using constant-segment primers, with sample barcodes and unique molecular identifiers added. Trizol reagent was used to extract RNA from every sample. Amplification of the libraries took two PCR steps, and the second step added a second sample barcode plus Illumina TruSeq adapters. Sequencing of libraries was performed on an Illumina NovaSeq with 2 x 150 bp paired-end reads. Processing in the source paper ran as follows. Demultiplexing of reads and collapsing into UMI-guided consensus sequences were performed with migec v1.2.7. Using mixcr v2.1.11, UMI consensuses were aligned to TRA and TRB V and J templates and then assembled into clonotypes. A clonotype was counted as expanded or contracted only if both edgeR and NoisET called the change significant, with noise models trained on biological replicates. edgeR calls used a false discovery rate-adjusted p below 0.01 and a log2 fold-change threshold of 1. As an exploratory analysis of dynamics, max-normalized trajectories of the 1000 most abundant clonotypes were examined by PCA with hierarchical clustering. Separately sequenced CD4+ and CD8+ repertoires were used to assign the CD4 or CD8 phenotype of responding clones. TCRdb reprocessing: public reads trimmed at Q25 with fastp, clones called with MiXCR, in-frame beta chains kept. A single entry per CDR3 protein holds the most common genes and DNA from its merged rows. These V and J calls are TCRdb output, not the study's own analysis. The sample yields about 130,000 distinct CDR3 sequences; about 18% were counted once. The ten biggest clones cover approximately 4.7% of the sample.

PBMCs were isolated by Ficoll-Paque density gradient centrifugation. The TCR comes from a man younger than 30 who had mild COVID-19 (a few samples of this study predate the infection). The sample titles of this study are shuffled in the database, so cell type and time point are left out; the donor was told from shared clones. The chain is assembled from TRBV7-2 and TRBJ1-4; 8 central nucleotides agree with TRBD1. The sequencing input was PBMCs or a T cell subset sorted from them (not recorded which). The CDR3 here reads CASSERWTGRNEKLFF. The DNA sequence follows: TGTGCCAGCAGCGAGCGGTGGACAGGGCGAAATGAAAAACTGTTTTTT.